The next 17 T cell receptor beta chains were all read from a single sample in a study of shared clonotypes between healthy human individuals. Profiled with immunoSEQ multiplex PCR; TCRdb holds only in-frame clones, not every one. This sample carries 75,000 to 100,000 clones, over 40% of them seen once, and the ten largest clones take around 15%. The sequenced material came from PBMCs. These receptors all stem from a woman in her 40s in good health. Some clones in this sample may be carry-over from other donors' samples.

Notes on this clone: An end of the junction does not agree with germline; a read error may underlie this. The rearrangement joins TRBV4-3 to TRBJ2-2, with TRBD2 matching 10 bases. The germline CDR1 and CDR2 sequences are LGHNA and YSLEER. The CDR3 has 16 residues. Here the CDR3 reads CASSQVSGRGTGGLFF. CDR3 sequence (DNA): TGCGCCAGCAGCCAAGTCAGCGGGAGGGGAACCGGGGGGCTGTTTTTT.

This clone showed up many times. This chain connects TRBV2 to TRBJ2-5; TRBD1 is a possible D gene (6 bases). CDR3 length: 14 amino acids. V was trimmed by 4 bases and J by 7 bases, leaving 16 bases between them. Germline assignment: CDR1 SNHLY and CDR2 FYNNEI. The CDR3 is CASSGGHARGTQYF. As DNA, the CDR3 is TGTGCCAGCAGTGGGGGGCATGCAAGAGGGACCCAGTACTTC. Filled out from reference TRBV2 and TRBJ2-5, the complete variable domain reads EPEVTQTPSHQVTQMGQEVILRCVPISNHLYFYWYRQILGQKVEFLVSFYNNEISEKSEIFDDQFSVERPDGSNFTLKIRSTKLEDSAMYFCASSGGHARGTQYFGPGTRLLVL.

About this clone: A far more abundant clone sits one base away, making this likely a read error. The chain is built from TRBV7-3 and TRBJ2-7; 8 positions match TRBD2. The length of the CDR3 is 13 residues. Per the germline V gene, CDR1 is SGHTA and CDR2 is FQGTGA. The CDR3 here is CASGLAGRYEQYF. For the CDR3, the DNA is TGTGCCAGCGGCTTAGCGGGACGCTACGAGCAGTACTTC.

This clone was counted between two and nine times. The chain uses TRBV9 and TRBJ2-3, with 7 nucleotides matching TRBD2. The CDR3 length is 15 residues. Per the germline V gene, CDR1 is SGDLS and CDR2 is YYNGEE. V dropped 8 bases and J dropped 2; count of bases not matched to a gene: 11. CDR3 region: CASSTSSGFTDTQYF. CDR3 bases: TGTGCCAGTTCCACATCTAGCGGCTTCACAGATACGCAGTATTTT.

The rearrangement uses TRBV4-1 and TRBJ1-2; perhaps TRBD1 as D (5 bases). Trimming took 3 bases from V and 2 from J, leaving 16 bases between them. Germline V lookup: CDR1 MGHRA, CDR2 YSYEKL. The CDR3 consists of 16 residues. DNA for the CDR3: TGCGCCAGCAGCCACCGAGCCCGGACACGGAACTATGGCTACACCTTC. It yields the protein CASSHRARTRNYGYTF.

This clone occurred many times. The chain is built from TRBV25-1 and TRBJ1-3; D is perhaps TRBD1 (6 bases). CDR1 and CDR2 (germline): MGHDK, SYGVNS. V was shortened by 6 bases and J by 4 bases, with 13 bases between the two germline ends. This CDR3 contains 14 residues. CDR3 residues: CASRQGVSGNTIYF. CDR3 bases: TGTGCCAGCAGACAGGGTGTATCCGGAAACACCATATATTTT. The full variable domain, with the rest looked up from reference TRBV25-1 and TRBJ1-3, is EADIYQTPRYLVIGTGKKITLECSQTMGHDKMYWYQQDPGMELHLIHYSYGVNSTEKGDLSSESTVSRIRTEHFPLTLESARPSHTSQYLCASRQGVSGNTIYFGEGSWLTVV.

This clone was observed many times. The J gene is TRBJ2-2, the V gene TRBV19, with 9 bases identical to TRBD1. V dropped 5 bases and J dropped 6; count of bases not matched to a gene: 7. CDR1 and CDR2 from the germline V gene are LNHDA and SQIVND (reference sequence). This CDR3 has 15 residues. CDR3 bases: TGTGCCAGTAGTCGCCGGGACAGGGTGGCCGGGGAGCTGTTTTTT. This translates into CASSRRDRVAGELFF.

V and J are TRBV25-1 and TRBJ2-1; D not resolved. Looked up from germline, CDR1 is MGHDK and CDR2 is SYGVNS. V shed 6 bases and J shed 6 bases, with 9 bases lying between them. This CDR3 contains 12 residues. CDR3 in amino acids: CASSPQFNEQFF. CDR3 DNA sequence: TGTGCCAGCAGCCCCCAGTTCAATGAGCAGTTCTTC.

Comments on this clone: Other DNA variants within this sample encode the same CDR3. The CDR3 sequence is CSVGTSGSSYEQYF. Written as DNA, the CDR3 is TGCAGCGTCGGGACTAGCGGGAGCTCCTACGAGCAGTACTTC. The J gene is TRBJ2-7, the V gene TRBV29-1; TRBD2 matches at 14 bases. The CDR3 sequence is 14 residues long. V shed 6 bases and J 0 bases; nucleotides not matched to a gene: 1. Germline CDR1 and CDR2: SQVTM and ANQGSEA.

The chain couples TRBV5-6 to TRBJ1-1; D uncertain. In germline, CDR1 is SGHDT, CDR2 YYEEEE. The CDR3 is made up of 16 amino acids. V lost 2 bases and J 1 base, leaving 15 bases between the germline ends. CDR3 sequence (DNA): TGTGCCAGCAGCTTACCCCCCCCTCCGCGGAACACTGAAGCTTTCTTT. The encoded protein is CASSLPPPPRNTEAFF.

The V and J genes are TRBV14 and TRBJ2-1; 7 nucleotides agree with TRBD1. The germline V gene encodes CDR1 SGHDN and CDR2 FVKESK. CDR3 length: 14 residues. The V and J ends lost 3 bases and 5 bases, in that order; junction bases with no gene match: 4. The DNA for the CDR3 is TGTGCCAGCAGCCACTTGGGACAGAACAATGAGCAGTTCTTC. Protein product: CASSHLGQNNEQFF.

In its sample, this clone was seen many times. The chain employs TRBV25-1 and TRBJ1-2; possibly TRBD1 for D (6 bases). V lost 2 bases and J 8 bases, leaving 18 bases between the germline ends. Germline CDR1 reads MGHDK; CDR2 reads SYGVNS. CDR3 length equals 15 residues. The CDR3 bases are TGTGCCAGCAGTGAAGAGGACAGTCTTATAGGCGGCTACACCTTC. Residues: CASSEEDSLIGGYTF.

Note on this clone: A read error may explain this, as a much larger clone is one base away. The V and J genes are TRBV7-2 and TRBJ1-2; the match to TRBD1 covers 8 bases. V shed 3 bases and J 4 bases; nucleotides not matched to a gene: 4. This CDR3 contains 14 residues. CDR1 and CDR2 (germline): SGHTA, FQGNSA. CDR3 region: CASSLDREVYGYTF. The CDR3 coding sequence is TGTGCCAGCAGCTTGGACAGGGAGGTCTATGGCTACACCTTC.

This clone was seen a handful of times. The rearrangement uses TRBV6-5 and TRBJ2-5; D remains unclear. The DNA end is more similar to TRBJ2-7, so the J call may be wrong. This CDR3 spans 11 amino acids. Germline CDR1 is MNHEY and CDR2 is SVGAGI. The DNA for the CDR3 is TGTGCCAGCAGGCTACTCTACGAGCAGTACTTC. This encodes CASRLLYEQYF.

The table lists this clone with a few counts. V usage is TRBV4-1 and J usage is TRBJ2-7, with no clear D. The CDR3 spans 15 residues. CDR1 and CDR2 (germline): MGHRA, YSYEKL. Trimming took 0 bases from V and 4 from J, leaving 13 bases between them. Written as DNA, the CDR3 is TGCGCCAGCAGCCAAGAGCTGGGTACCTTATACGAGCAGTACTTC. Translating it yields CASSQELGTLYEQYF.

Ten or more counts support this clone. This chain connects TRBV7-8 to TRBJ2-1; no definite D call. Germline-derived CDR1 and CDR2 are SGHVS and FQNEAQ. Trimming stripped 3 bases from V and 4 bases from J, with 19 bases between. The CDR3 is 17 residues long. CDR3 sequence (DNA): TGTGCCAGCAGCTTGTTAGCAATCGAACCACGATACAATGAGCAGTTCTTC. Amino acid sequence: CASSLLAIEPRYNEQFF.

Many counts were recorded for this clone. The chain recombines TRBV5-1 with TRBJ2-3; 9 bases are shared with TRBD2. Germline CDR1 and CDR2: SGHRS and YFSETQ. The CDR3 runs 16 residues. After removal of 0 bases from V and 4 bases from J, the junction contained 6 bases not matched to a gene. The CDR3 protein is CASSLGAGGRSDTQYF. The CDR3 DNA reads as TGCGCCAGCAGCTTGGGTGCGGGAGGGCGGTCAGATACGCAGTATTTT.